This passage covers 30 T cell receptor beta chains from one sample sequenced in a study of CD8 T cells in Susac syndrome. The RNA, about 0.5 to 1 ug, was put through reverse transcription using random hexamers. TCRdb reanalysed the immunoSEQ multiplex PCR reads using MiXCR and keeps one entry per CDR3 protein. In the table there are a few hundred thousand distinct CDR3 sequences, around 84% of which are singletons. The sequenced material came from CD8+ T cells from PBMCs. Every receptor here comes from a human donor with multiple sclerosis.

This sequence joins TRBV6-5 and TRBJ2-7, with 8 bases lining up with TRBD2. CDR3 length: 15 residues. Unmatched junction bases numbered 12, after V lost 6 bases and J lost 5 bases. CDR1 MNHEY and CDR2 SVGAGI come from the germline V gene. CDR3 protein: CASSHSGGDGNEQYF. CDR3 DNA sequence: TGTGCCAGCAGCCACTCGGGAGGGGATGGGAACGAGCAGTACTTC.

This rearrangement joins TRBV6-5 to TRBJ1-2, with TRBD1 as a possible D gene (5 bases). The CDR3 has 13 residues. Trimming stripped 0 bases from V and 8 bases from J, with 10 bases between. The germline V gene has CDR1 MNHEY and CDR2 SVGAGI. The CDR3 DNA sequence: TGTGCCAGCAGTTACTCGGGGGTCCGGGGCTACACCTTC. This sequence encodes CASSYSGVRGYTF.

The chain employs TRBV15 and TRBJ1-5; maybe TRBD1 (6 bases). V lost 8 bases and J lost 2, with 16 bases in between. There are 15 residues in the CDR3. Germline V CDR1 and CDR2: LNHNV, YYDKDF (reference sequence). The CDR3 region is CATQNRAGRNQPQHF. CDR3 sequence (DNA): TGTGCCACCCAAAACAGGGCTGGGCGCAATCAGCCCCAGCATTTT.

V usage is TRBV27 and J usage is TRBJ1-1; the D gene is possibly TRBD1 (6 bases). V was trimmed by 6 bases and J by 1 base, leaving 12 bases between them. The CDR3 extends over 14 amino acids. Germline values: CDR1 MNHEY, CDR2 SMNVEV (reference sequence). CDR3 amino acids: CASRLRGRNTEAFF. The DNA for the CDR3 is TGTGCCAGCAGACTCAGGGGTAGGAACACTGAAGCTTTCTTT.

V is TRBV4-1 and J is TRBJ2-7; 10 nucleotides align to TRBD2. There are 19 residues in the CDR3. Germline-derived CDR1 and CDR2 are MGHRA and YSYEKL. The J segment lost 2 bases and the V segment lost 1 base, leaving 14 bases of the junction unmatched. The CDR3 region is CASSQAPLAGEEVAYEQYF. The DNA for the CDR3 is TGCGCCAGCAGCCAAGCTCCCCTAGCGGGAGAAGAAGTGGCCTACGAGCAGTACTTC.

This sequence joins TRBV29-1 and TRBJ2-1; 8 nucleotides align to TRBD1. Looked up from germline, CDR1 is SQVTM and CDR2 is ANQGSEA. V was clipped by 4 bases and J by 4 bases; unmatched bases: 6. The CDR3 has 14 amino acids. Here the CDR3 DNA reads TGCAGCGTTGCCCGACAGGGGAAGTACAATGAGCAGTTCTTC. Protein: CSVARQGKYNEQFF.

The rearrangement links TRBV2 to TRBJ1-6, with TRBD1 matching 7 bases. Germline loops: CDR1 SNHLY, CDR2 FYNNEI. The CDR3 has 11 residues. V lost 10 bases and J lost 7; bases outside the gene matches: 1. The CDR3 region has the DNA TGTGCCACAGGGGGAAATTCACCCCTCCACTTT. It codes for CATGGNSPLHF. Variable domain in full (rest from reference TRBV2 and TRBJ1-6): EPEVTQTPSHQVTQMGQEVILRCVPISNHLYFYWYRQILGQKVEFLVSFYNNEISEKSEIFDDQFSVERPDGSNFTLKIRSTKLEDSAMYFCATGGNSPLHFGNGTRLTVT.

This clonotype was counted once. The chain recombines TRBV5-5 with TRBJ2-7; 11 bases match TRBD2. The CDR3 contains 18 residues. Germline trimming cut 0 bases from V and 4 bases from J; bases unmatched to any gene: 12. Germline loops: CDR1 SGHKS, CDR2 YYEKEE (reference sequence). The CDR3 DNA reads TGTGCCAGCAGCTTGGATGTGGCTAGCGGGAGGCTGGGTTACGAGCAGTACTTC. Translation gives CASSLDVASGRLGYEQYF.

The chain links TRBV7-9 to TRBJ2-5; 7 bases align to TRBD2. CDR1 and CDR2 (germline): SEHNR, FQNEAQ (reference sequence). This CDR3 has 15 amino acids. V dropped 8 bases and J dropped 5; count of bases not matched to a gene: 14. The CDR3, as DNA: TGTGCCAGCTCTTCCACAGCGGGAATAAAGGAGACCCAGTACTTC. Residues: CASSSTAGIKETQYF. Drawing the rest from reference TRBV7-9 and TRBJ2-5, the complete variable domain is DTGVSQNPRHKITKRGQNVTFRCDPISEHNRLYWYRQTLGQGPEFLTYFQNEAQLEKSRLLSDRFSAERPKGSFSTLEIQRTEQGDSAMYLCASSSTAGIKETQYFGPGTRLLVL.

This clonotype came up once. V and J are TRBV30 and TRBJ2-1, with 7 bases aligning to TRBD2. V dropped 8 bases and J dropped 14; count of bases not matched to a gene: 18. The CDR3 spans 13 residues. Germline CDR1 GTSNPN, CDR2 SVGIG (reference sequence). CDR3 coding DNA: TGTGCCGGGGAGGGGCCAAGAGAGAAAGGGGAGTTCTTC. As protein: CAGEGPREKGEFF.

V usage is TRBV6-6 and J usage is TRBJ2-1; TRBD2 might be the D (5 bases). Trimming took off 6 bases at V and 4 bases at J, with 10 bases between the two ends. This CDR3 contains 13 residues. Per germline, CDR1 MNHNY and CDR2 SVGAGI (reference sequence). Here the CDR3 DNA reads TGTGCCAGCAGCACAGCGGAATACAATGAGCAGTTCTTC. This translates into CASSTAEYNEQFF.

CDR3 nucleotide sequence: TGTGCCAGCAAAGGGGGACTAAGTGAGCAGTTCTTC. Translation gives CASKGGLSEQFF. This rearrangement joins TRBV2 to TRBJ2-1; D possibly corresponds to TRBD2 (7 bases). This CDR3 comprises 12 residues. Trimming removed 7 bases at V and 9 bases at J, with 13 bases between. The germline V gene encodes CDR1 SNHLY and CDR2 FYNNEI.

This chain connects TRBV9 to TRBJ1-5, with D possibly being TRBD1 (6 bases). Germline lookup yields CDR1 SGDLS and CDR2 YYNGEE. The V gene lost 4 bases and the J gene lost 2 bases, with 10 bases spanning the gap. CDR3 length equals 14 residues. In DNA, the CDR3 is TGTGCCAGCAGCCAGGGGAACGGCAATCAGCCCCAGCATTTT. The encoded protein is CASSQGNGNQPQHF.

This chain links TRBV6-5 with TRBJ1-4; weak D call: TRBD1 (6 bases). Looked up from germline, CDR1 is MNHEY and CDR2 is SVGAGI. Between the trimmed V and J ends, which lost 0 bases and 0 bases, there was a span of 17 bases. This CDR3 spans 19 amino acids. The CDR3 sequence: CASSYSMGGAPATNEKLFF. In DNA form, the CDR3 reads TGTGCCAGCAGTTACTCGATGGGGGGGGCCCCTGCAACTAATGAAAAACTGTTTTTT.

The CDR3 loop is CASSISGRAKDTQYF. CDR3 sequence (DNA): TGTGCCAGCAGTATAAGCGGGAGAGCGAAAGATACGCAGTATTTT. The chain has TRBV27 and TRBJ2-3; the match to TRBD2 covers 8 bases. CDR1 is MNHEY, CDR2 SMNVEV, per germline (reference sequence). V dropped 5 bases and J dropped 5; count of bases not matched to a gene: 9. This CDR3 contains 15 residues.

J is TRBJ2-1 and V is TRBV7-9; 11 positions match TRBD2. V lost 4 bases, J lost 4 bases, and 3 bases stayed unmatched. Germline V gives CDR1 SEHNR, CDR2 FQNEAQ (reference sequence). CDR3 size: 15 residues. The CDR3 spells CASSSSGRRYNEQFF. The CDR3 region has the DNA TGTGCCAGCAGCTCTAGCGGGAGGCGGTACAATGAGCAGTTCTTC. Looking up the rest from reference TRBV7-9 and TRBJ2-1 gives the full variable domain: DTGVSQNPRHKITKRGQNVTFRCDPISEHNRLYWYRQTLGQGPEFLTYFQNEAQLEKSRLLSDRFSAERPKGSFSTLEIQRTEQGDSAMYLCASSSSGRRYNEQFFGPGTRLTVL.

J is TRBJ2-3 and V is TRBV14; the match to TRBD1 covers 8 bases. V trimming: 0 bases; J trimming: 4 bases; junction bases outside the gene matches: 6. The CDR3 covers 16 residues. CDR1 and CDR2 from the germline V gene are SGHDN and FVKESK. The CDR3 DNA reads TGTGCCAGCAGCCAAGACGACAGGGGTGTCGCAGATACGCAGTATTTT. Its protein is CASSQDDRGVADTQYF.

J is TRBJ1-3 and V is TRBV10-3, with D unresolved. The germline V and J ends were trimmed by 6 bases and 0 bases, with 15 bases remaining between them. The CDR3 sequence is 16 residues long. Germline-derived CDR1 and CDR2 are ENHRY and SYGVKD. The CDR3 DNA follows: TGTGCCATCAGGGAAAAAGGCTCATCCTCTGGAAACACCATATATTTT. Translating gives CAIREKGSSSGNTIYF.

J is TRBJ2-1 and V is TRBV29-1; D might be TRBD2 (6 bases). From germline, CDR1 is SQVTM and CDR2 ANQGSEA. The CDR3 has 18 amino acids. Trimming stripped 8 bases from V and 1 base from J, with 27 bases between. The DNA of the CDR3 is TGCAGCTCCCCTACCTGGGACTCCCCAAAAGGGTCCTACAATGAGCAGTTCTTC. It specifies CSSPTWDSPKGSYNEQFF.

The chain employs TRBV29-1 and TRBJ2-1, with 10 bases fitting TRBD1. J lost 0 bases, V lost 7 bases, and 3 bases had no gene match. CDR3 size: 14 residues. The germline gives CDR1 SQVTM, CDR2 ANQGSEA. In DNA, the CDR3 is TGCAGCGGACAGGGGGCGAACTCCTACAATGAGCAGTTCTTC. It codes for CSGQGANSYNEQFF.

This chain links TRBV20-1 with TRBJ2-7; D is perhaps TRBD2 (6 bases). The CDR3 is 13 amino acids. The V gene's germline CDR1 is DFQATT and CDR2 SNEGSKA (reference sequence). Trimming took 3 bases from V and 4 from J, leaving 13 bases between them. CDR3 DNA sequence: TGCAGTGCTAGTGGAGGGAAACGGTACGAGCAGTACTTC. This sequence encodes CSASGGKRYEQYF.

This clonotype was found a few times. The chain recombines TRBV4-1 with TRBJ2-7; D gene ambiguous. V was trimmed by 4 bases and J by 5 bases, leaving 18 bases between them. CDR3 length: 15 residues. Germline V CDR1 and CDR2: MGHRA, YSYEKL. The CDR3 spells CASSLQKAFQDEQYF. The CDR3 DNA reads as TGCGCCAGCAGCCTTCAGAAGGCATTCCAGGACGAGCAGTACTTC.

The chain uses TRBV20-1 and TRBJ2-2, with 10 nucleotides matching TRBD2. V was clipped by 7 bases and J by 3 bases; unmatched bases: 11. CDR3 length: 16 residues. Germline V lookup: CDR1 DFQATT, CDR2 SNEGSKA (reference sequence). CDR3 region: CSVKVLAGADTGELFF. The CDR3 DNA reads TGCAGTGTTAAGGTGCTAGCGGGAGCCGACACCGGGGAGCTGTTTTTT.

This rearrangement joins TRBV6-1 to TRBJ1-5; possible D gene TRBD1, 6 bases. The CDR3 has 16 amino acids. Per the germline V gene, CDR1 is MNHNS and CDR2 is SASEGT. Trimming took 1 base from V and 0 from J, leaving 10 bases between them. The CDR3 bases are TGTGCCAGCAGTGAAGGGACAGCTTATAGCAATCAGCCCCAGCATTTT. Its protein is CASSEGTAYSNQPQHF.

CDR3 DNA sequence: TGTGCCAGCGGGGAGAGCGGGAGAGGCACCGGGGAGCTGTTTTTT. This sequence encodes CASGESGRGTGELFF. The chain joins TRBV25-1 to TRBJ2-2, with TRBD2 matching 8 bases. Germline V gives CDR1 MGHDK, CDR2 SYGVNS. This CDR3 region has 15 residues. Trimming at V came to 8 bases and at J to 4 bases, leaving 9 bases not matched to a gene.

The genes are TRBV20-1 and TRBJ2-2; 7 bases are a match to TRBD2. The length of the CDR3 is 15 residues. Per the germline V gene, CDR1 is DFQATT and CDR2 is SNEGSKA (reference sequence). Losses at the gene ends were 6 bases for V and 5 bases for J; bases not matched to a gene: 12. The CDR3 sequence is CSAQDLRRETGELFF. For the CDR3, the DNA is TGCAGTGCCCAGGACCTTCGGCGGGAGACCGGGGAGCTGTTTTTT.

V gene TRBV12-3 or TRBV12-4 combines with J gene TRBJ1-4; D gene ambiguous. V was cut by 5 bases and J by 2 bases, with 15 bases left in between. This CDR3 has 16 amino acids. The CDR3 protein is CASSPRRVRTNEKLFF. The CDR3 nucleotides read TGTGCCAGCAGTCCCCGTCGGGTTCGGACTAATGAAAAACTGTTTTTT.

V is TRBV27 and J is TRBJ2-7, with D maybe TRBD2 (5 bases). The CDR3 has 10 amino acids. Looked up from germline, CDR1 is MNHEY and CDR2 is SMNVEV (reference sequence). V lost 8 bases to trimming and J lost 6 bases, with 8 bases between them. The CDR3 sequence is CASGEIEQYF. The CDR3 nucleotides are TGTGCCAGCGGGGAGATCGAGCAGTACTTC.

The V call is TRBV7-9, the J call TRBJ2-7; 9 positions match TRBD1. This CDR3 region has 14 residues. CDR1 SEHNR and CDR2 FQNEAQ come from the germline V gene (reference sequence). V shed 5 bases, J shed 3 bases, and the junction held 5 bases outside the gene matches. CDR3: CASSPDRGIYEQYF. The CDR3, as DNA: TGTGCCAGCAGCCCAGACAGGGGGATCTACGAGCAGTACTTC. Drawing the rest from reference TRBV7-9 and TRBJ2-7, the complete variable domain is DTGVSQNPRHKITKRGQNVTFRCDPISEHNRLYWYRQTLGQGPEFLTYFQNEAQLEKSRLLSDRFSAERPKGSFSTLEIQRTEQGDSAMYLCASSPDRGIYEQYFGPGTRLTVT.

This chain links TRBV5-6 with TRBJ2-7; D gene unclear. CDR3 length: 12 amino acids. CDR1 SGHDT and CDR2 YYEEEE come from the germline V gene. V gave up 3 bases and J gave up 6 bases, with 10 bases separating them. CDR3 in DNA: TGTGCCAGCAGCTGGGGAAGGGCCGAGCAGTACTTC. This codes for CASSWGRAEQYF.